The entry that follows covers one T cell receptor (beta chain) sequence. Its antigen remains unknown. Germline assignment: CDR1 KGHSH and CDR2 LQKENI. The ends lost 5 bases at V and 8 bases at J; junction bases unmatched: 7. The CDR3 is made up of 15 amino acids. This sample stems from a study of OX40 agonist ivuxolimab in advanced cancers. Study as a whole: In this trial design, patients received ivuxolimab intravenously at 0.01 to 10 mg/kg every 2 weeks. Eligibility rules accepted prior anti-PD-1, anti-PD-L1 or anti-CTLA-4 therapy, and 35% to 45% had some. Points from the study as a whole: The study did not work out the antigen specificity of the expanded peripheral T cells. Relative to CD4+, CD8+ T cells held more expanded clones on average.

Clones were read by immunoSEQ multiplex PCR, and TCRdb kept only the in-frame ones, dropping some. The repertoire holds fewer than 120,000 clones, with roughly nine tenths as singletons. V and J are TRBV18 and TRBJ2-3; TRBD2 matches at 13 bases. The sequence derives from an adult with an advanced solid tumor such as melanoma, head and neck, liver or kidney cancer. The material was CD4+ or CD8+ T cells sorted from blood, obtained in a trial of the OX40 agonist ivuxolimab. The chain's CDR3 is CASSGTSGRAVTQYF. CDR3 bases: TGTGCCAGCTCAGGAACTAGCGGGAGGGCCGTTACGCAGTATTTT.